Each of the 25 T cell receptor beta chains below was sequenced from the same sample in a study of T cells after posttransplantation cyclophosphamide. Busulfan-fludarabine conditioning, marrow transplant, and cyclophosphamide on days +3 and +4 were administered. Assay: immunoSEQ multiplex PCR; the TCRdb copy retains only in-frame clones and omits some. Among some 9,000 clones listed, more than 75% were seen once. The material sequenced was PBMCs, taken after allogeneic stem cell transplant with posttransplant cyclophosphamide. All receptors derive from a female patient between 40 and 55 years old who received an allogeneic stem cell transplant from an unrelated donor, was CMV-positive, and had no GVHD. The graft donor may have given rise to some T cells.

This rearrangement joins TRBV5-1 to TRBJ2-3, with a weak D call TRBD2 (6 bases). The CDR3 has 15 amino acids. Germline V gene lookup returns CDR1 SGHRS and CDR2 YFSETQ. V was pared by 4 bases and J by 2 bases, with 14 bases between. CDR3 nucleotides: TGCGCCAGCAGCCAACGGGGACTGTTCACAGATACGCAGTATTTT. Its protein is CASSQRGLFTDTQYF.

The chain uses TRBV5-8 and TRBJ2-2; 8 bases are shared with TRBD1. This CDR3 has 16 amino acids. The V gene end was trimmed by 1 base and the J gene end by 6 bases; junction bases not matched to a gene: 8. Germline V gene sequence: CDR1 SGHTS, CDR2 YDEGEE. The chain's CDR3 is CASSLSLQGASGELFF. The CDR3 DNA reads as TGTGCCAGCAGCTTGTCCCTTCAGGGGGCATCCGGGGAGCTGTTTTTT.

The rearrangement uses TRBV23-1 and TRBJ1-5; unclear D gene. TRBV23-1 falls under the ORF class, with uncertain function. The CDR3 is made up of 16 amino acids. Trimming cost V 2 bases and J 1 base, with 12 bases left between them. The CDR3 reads CASSQGPKRSNQPQHF. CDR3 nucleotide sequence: TGCGCCAGCAGTCAAGGTCCTAAACGGAGCAATCAGCCCCAGCATTTT.

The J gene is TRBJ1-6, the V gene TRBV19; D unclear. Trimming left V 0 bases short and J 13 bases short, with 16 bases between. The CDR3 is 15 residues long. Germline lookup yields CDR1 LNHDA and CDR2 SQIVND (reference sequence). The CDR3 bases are TGTGCCAGTAGTATAGATTCCGCCCGAGTGAACCCCCTCCACTTT. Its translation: CASSIDSARVNPLHF.

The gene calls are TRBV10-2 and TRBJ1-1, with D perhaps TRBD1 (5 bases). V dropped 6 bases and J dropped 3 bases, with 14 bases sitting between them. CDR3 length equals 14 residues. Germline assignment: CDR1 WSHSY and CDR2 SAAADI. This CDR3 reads CASRGAGWDTEAFF. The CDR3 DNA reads TGCGCCAGCAGAGGAGCAGGGTGGGACACTGAAGCTTTCTTT.

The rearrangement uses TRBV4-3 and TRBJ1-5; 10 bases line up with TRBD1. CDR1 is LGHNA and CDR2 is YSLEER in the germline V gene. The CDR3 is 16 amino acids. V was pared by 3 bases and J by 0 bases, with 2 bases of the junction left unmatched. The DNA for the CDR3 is TGCGCCAGCAGCCAGGGGACAGGGGATAGCAATCAGCCCCAGCATTTT. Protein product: CASSQGTGDSNQPQHF.

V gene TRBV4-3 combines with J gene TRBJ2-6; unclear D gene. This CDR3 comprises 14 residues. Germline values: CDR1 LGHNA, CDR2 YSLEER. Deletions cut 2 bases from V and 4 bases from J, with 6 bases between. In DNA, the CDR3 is TGCGCCAGCAGCCAAAACCTAGGGGCCAACGTCCTGACTTTC. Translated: CASSQNLGANVLTF.

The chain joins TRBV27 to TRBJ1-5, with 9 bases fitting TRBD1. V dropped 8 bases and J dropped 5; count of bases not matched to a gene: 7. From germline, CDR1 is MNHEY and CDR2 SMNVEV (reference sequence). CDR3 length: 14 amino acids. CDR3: CASGGRQGDQPQHF. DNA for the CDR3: TGTGCCAGCGGCGGCCGACAGGGGGATCAGCCCCAGCATTTT.

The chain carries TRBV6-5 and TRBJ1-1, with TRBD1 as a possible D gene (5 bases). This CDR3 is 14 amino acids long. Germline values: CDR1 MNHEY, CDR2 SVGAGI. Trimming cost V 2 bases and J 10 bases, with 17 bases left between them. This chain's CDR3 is CASSYTTEDPGAFF. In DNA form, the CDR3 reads TGTGCCAGCAGTTACACGACAGAGGACCCGGGAGCTTTCTTT.

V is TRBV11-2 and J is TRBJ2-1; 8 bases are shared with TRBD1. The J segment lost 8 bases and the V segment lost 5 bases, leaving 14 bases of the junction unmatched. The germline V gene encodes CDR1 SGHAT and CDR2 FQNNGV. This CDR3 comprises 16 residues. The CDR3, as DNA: TGTGCCAGCAGCCTCCGCCGGGACAGGTCTTTTGATGAGCAGTTCTTC. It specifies CASSLRRDRSFDEQFF.

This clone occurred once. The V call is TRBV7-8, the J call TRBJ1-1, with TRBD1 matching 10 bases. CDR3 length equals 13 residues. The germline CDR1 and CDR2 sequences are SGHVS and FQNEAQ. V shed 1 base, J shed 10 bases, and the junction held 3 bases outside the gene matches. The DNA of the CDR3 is TGTGCCAGCAGCTTAGTTCGGGACAGGGGAGCTTTCTTT. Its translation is CASSLVRDRGAFF.

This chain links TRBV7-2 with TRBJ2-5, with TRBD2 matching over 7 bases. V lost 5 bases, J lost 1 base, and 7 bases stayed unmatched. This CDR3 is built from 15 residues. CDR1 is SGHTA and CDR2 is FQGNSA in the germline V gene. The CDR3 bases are TGTGCCAGCAGCCCGCCAAGCGGGGCCCAAGAGACCCAGTACTTC. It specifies CASSPPSGAQETQYF. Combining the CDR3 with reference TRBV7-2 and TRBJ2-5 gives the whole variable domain GAGVSQSPSNKVTEKGKDVELRCDPISGHTALYWYRQSLGQGLEFLIYFQGNSAPDKSGLPSDRFSAERTGGSVSTLTIQRTQQEDSAVYLCASSPPSGAQETQYFGPGTRLLVL.

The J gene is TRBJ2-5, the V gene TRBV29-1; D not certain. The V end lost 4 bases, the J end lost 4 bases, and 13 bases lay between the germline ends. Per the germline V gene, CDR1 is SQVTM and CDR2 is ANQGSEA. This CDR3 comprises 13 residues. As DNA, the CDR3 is TGCAGCGTTGTGGTCCACGTCGGAGAGACCCAGTACTTC. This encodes CSVVVHVGETQYF.

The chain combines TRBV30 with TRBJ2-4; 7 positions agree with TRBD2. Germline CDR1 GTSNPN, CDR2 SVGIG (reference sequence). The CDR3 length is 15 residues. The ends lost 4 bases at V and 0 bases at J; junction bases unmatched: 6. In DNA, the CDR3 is TGTGCCTGGACTCCTGGGGGGGTAGCCAAAAACATTCAGTACTTC. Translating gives CAWTPGGVAKNIQYF.

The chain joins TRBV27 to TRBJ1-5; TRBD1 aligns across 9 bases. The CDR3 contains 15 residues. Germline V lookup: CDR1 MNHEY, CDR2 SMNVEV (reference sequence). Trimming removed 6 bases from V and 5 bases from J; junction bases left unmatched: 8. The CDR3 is CASRSGTGTYQPQHF. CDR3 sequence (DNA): TGTGCCAGCAGATCCGGGACAGGGACGTATCAGCCCCAGCATTTT.

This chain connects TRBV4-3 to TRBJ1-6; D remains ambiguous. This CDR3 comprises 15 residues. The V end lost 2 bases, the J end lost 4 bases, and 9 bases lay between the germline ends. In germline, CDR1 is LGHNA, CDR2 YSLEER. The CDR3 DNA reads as TGCGCCAGCAGCCAACTGACGGAGTATAATTCACCCCTCCACTTT. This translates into CASSQLTEYNSPLHF.

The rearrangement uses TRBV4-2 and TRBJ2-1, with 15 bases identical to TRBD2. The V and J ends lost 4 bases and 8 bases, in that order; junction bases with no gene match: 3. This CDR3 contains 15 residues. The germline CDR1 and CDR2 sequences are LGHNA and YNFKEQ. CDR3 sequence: CASSRTSGGAYEQFF. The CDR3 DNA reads TGTGCCAGCAGCCGGACTAGCGGGGGGGCCTATGAGCAGTTCTTC.

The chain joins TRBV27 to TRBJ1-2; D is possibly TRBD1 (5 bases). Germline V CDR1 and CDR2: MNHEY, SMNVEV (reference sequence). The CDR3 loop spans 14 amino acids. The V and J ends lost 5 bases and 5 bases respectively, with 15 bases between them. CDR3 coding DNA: TGTGCCAGCAGTCCTTCCCGCAGGGTGTATGGCTACACCTTC. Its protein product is CASSPSRRVYGYTF.

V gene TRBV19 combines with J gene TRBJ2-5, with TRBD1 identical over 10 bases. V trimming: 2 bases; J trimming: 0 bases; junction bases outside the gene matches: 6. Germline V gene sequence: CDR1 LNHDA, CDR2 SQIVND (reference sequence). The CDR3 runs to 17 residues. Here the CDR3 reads CASSIPRDRGNQETQYF. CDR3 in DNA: TGTGCCAGTAGTATACCCCGGGACAGGGGAAACCAAGAGACCCAGTACTTC.

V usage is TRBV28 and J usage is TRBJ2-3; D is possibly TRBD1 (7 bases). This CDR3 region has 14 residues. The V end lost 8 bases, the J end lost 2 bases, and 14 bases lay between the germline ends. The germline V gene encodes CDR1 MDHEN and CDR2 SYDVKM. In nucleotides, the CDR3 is TGTGCCAGCTCAGACAGGGACTCCACAGATACGCAGTATTTT. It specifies CASSDRDSTDTQYF.

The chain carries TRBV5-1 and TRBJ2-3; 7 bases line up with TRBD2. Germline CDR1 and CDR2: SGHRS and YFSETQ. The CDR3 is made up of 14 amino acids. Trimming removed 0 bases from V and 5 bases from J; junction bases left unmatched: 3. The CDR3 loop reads CASSLGLAGDTQYF. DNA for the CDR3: TGCGCCAGCAGCTTGGGACTAGCAGGAGATACGCAGTATTTT. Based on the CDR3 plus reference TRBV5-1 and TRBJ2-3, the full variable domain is KAGVTQTPRYLIKTRGQQVTLSCSPISGHRSVSWYQQTPGQGLQFLFEYFSETQRNKGNFPGRFSGRQFSNSRSEMNVSTLELGDSALYLCASSLGLAGDTQYFGPGTRLTVL.

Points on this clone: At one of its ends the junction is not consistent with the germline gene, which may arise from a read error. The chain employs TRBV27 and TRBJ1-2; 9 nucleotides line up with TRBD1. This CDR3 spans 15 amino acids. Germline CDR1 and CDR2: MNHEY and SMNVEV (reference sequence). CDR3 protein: CASKRTGVSNYGYIF. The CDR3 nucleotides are TGTGCCAGCAAAAGGACAGGGGTCTCTAACTATGGCTACATCTTC.

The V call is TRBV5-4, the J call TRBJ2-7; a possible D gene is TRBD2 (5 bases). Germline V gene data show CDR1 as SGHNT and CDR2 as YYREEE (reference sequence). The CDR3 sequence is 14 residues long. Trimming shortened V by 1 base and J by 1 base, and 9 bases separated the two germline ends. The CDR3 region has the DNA TGTGCCAGCAGCTTGCCTAGCAGGTCCTACGAGCAGTACTTC. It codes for CASSLPSRSYEQYF.

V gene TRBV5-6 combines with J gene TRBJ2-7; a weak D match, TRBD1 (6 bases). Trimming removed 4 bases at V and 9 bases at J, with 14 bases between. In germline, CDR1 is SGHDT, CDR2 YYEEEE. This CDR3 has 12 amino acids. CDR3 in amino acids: CASSQGQGGQYF. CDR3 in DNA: TGTGCCAGCAGCCAGGGGCAGGGCGGGCAGTACTTC.

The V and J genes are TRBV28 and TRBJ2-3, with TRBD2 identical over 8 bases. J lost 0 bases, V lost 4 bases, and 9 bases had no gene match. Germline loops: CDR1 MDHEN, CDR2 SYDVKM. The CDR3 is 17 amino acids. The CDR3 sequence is CASSSSGGATSTDTQYF. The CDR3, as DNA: TGTGCCAGCAGTTCCAGCGGGGGAGCTACTAGCACAGATACGCAGTATTTT.